Listed below are T cell receptor beta chains from one sample, sequenced in a study of blood T cell repertoires in COVID-19. Method: immunoSEQ multiplex PCR; TCRdb's copy keeps in-frame clones and lacks some. The sample carries about 30,000 clones, 88% recorded once. The specimen sequenced was peripheral blood. These receptors originate from a human donor in a cohort sampled during active COVID-19. CDR3s include the opening cysteine and the closing phenylalanine or tryptophan. A D gene is named only where the DNA matches it firmly. Expanded clones are given a class, and other clones once, few, many or no size at all.

v_gene: TRBV7-9; j_gene: TRBJ1-2; d_gene: TRBD1; abundance: .; CDR3nt: TGTGCCAGCAGCTTCACCGGGACAGGAGAATCTGGCTACACCTTC; CDR3aa: CASSFTGTGESGYTF
v_gene: TRBV7-9; j_gene: TRBJ2-3; d_gene: .; abundance: .; CDR3nt: TGTGCCAGCAGCGCGTACCTAGCAACTAGCACAGATACGCAGTATTTT; CDR3aa: CASSAYLATSTDTQYF
v_gene: TRBV7-2; j_gene: TRBJ2-7; d_gene: .; abundance: .; CDR3nt: TGTGCCAGCAGCTCCAGTCCCGGACATCGCGAGCAGTACTTC; CDR3aa: CASSSSPGHREQYF
v_gene: TRBV4-1; j_gene: TRBJ2-7; d_gene: TRBD2; abundance: .; CDR3nt: TGCGCCAGCAGCCAAAGCGGGCGGGGGATCTCCTACGAGCAGTACTTC; CDR3aa: CASSQSGRGISYEQYF
v_gene: TRBV19; j_gene: TRBJ2-1; d_gene: TRBD2; abundance: .; CDR3nt: TGTGCCAGTAGTATCGGGCCTAGCGGATACAATGAGCAGTTCTTC; CDR3aa: CASSIGPSGYNEQFF
v_gene: TRBV27; j_gene: TRBJ1-6; d_gene: .; abundance: .; CDR3nt: TGTGCCAGCAGTTTGGGGCAGCTGGGATCACCCCTCCACTTT; CDR3aa: CASSLGQLGSPLHF
v_gene: TRBV2; j_gene: TRBJ2-5; d_gene: .; abundance: .; CDR3nt: TGTGCCAGCAGTGAGATTGAGACAGTGAGGTGGGAGACCCAGTACTTC; CDR3aa: CASSEIETVRWETQYF
v_gene: TRBV6-5; j_gene: TRBJ2-5; d_gene: TRBD1; abundance: .; CDR3nt: TGTGCCAGCAGGTCCAGGGGGCGGGAGACCCAGTACTTC; CDR3aa: CASRSRGRETQYF
v_gene: TRBV9; j_gene: TRBJ1-4; d_gene: .; abundance: .; CDR3nt: TGTGCCAGCAGCAGCACCATAGGCGGGAGCGGAACTAATGAAAAACTGTTTTTT; CDR3aa: CASSSTIGGSGTNEKLFF
v_gene: TRBV5-5; j_gene: TRBJ1-1; d_gene: .; abundance: .; CDR3nt: TGTGCCAGCAGCAGCCGGGACTGGAACACTGAAGCTTTCTTT; CDR3aa: CASSSRDWNTEAFF
v_gene: TRBV7-2; j_gene: TRBJ1-2; d_gene: .; abundance: .; CDR3nt: TGTGCCAGCAGCTTTACAGGTTACGCCTATGGCTACACCTTC; CDR3aa: CASSFTGYAYGYTF
v_gene: TRBV6-5; j_gene: TRBJ1-3; d_gene: .; abundance: .; CDR3nt: TGTGCCAGCAGTTGGGGGGGGTCCGGAAACACCATATATTTT; CDR3aa: CASSWGGSGNTIYF
v_gene: TRBV5-1; j_gene: TRBJ1-5; d_gene: TRBD1; abundance: .; CDR3nt: TGCGCCAGCAGCGCAGGGACAGATAGCAATCAGCCCCAGCATTTT; CDR3aa: CASSAGTDSNQPQHF
v_gene: TRBV2; j_gene: TRBJ1-4; d_gene: TRBD1; abundance: .; CDR3nt: TGTGCCAGCAGTGAGATAGGGGGCTCTAAACTGTTTTTT; CDR3aa: CASSEIGGSKLFF
v_gene: TRBV2; j_gene: TRBJ2-2; d_gene: .; abundance: .; CDR3nt: TGTGCCAGCAGTGAACAAACAGGGATGGGCGGGGAGCTGTTTTTT; CDR3aa: CASSEQTGMGGELFF
v_gene: TRBV7-2; j_gene: TRBJ1-1; d_gene: .; abundance: .; CDR3nt: TGTGCCAGCAGCCTCTACCCAAGGAACACTGAAGCTTTCTTT; CDR3aa: CASSLYPRNTEAFF
v_gene: TRBV9; j_gene: TRBJ2-5; d_gene: .; abundance: .; CDR3nt: TGTGCCAGCAGCGTAGATAGCAAAGGGACCCAGTACTTC; CDR3aa: CASSVDSKGTQYF
v_gene: TRBV9; j_gene: TRBJ2-7; d_gene: .; abundance: .; CDR3nt: TGTGCCAGCAGCGTAGTTCCCAACTACGAGCAGTACTTC; CDR3aa: CASSVVPNYEQYF
v_gene: TRBV19; j_gene: TRBJ2-3; d_gene: TRBD2; abundance: .; CDR3nt: TGTGCCAGTAGTAGACCTAGCGGGGGTGGGACAGATACGCAGTATTTT; CDR3aa: CASSRPSGGGTDTQYF
v_gene: TRBV7-9; j_gene: TRBJ1-1; d_gene: .; abundance: .; CDR3nt: TGTGCCAGCAGCGACAGGATCACTGAAGCTTTCTTT; CDR3aa: CASSDRITEAFF
v_gene: TRBV25-1; j_gene: TRBJ1-1; d_gene: .; abundance: .; CDR3nt: TGTGCCAGCAGTGCCGGACTCGTTTTTGAAGCTTTCTTT; CDR3aa: CASSAGLVFEAFF
v_gene: TRBV12-3/TRBV12-4; j_gene: TRBJ2-1; d_gene: .; abundance: .; CDR3nt: TGTGCCAGCAGTTTGGTGGGGGGGGGCCAGCAGTTCTTC; CDR3aa: CASSLVGGGQQFF
v_gene: TRBV6-1; j_gene: TRBJ1-5; d_gene: TRBD1; abundance: .; CDR3nt: TGTGCCAGCAGTGAATATCTACAGGGGGAAGGGGGTCAGCCCCAGCATTTT; CDR3aa: CASSEYLQGEGGQPQHF
v_gene: TRBV19; j_gene: TRBJ2-3; d_gene: .; abundance: .; CDR3nt: TGTGCCAGTAGTCTCCAGGGATCTAGCACAGATACGCAGTATTTT; CDR3aa: CASSLQGSSTDTQYF
v_gene: TRBV4-1; j_gene: TRBJ2-3; d_gene: TRBD1; abundance: .; CDR3nt: TGCGCCAGCAGTCACGGACAGGGGCCTTCCACAGATACGCAGTATTTT; CDR3aa: CASSHGQGPSTDTQYF
v_gene: TRBV11-2; j_gene: TRBJ1-6; d_gene: .; abundance: .; CDR3nt: TGTGCCAGCAGCTTTCGGGGAGACTATAATTCACCCCTCCACTTT; CDR3aa: CASSFRGDYNSPLHF
v_gene: TRBV10-3; j_gene: TRBJ2-1; d_gene: TRBD2; abundance: .; CDR3nt: TGTGCCATCAGCTCCGGGACTAGCACGTACAATGAGCAGTTCTTC; CDR3aa: CAISSGTSTYNEQFF
v_gene: TRBV19; j_gene: TRBJ2-2; d_gene: TRBD1; abundance: .; CDR3nt: TGTGCCAGTAGTATAGTCCCGGGACAGGGGGCCGGGGAGCTGTTTTTT; CDR3aa: CASSIVPGQGAGELFF
v_gene: TRBV4-1; j_gene: TRBJ2-7; d_gene: .; abundance: once; CDR3nt: TGCGCCAGCAGCCAAAAAATCGGACACTCCTACGAGCAGTACTTC; CDR3aa: CASSQKIGHSYEQYF
v_gene: TRBV12-3/TRBV12-4; j_gene: TRBJ2-7; d_gene: .; abundance: .; CDR3nt: TGTGCCAGCAGTTTCGGCTACGAGCAGTACTTC; CDR3aa: CASSFGYEQYF
v_gene: TRBV7-2; j_gene: TRBJ2-1; d_gene: TRBD1; abundance: once; CDR3nt: TGTGCCAGCAGCTCAAGGAGGGGACAGGGGTACAATGAGCAGTTCTTC; CDR3aa: CASSSRRGQGYNEQFF
v_gene: TRBV3-1/TRBV3-2; j_gene: TRBJ2-5; d_gene: TRBD2; abundance: .; CDR3nt: TGTGCCAGCAGCCCCTCTCATAGCGGGGGCCAAGAGACCCAGTACTTC; CDR3aa: CASSPSHSGGQETQYF
v_gene: TRBV27; j_gene: TRBJ2-7; d_gene: .; abundance: .; CDR3nt: TGTGCCAGCAGTTTATCGAGGGGGACTAACTACGAGCAGTACTTC; CDR3aa: CASSLSRGTNYEQYF
v_gene: TRBV9; j_gene: TRBJ2-5; d_gene: TRBD2; abundance: .; CDR3nt: TGTGCCAGCAGCGAGAGACTAGCGGGGCCCCCAGAGACCCAGTACTTC; CDR3aa: CASSERLAGPPETQYF
v_gene: TRBV27; j_gene: TRBJ2-6; d_gene: .; abundance: .; CDR3nt: TGTGCCAGCAGTACCGGACAGATCTCTGGGGCCAACGTCCTGACTTTC; CDR3aa: CASSTGQISGANVLTF
v_gene: TRBV10-3; j_gene: TRBJ2-3; d_gene: .; abundance: .; CDR3nt: TGTGCCATCAGTGAGTCGACAGCAACCACAGATACGCAGTATTTT; CDR3aa: CAISESTATTDTQYF
v_gene: TRBV30; j_gene: TRBJ2-3; d_gene: TRBD2; abundance: once; CDR3nt: TGTGCCTGGAGTGTAAAAGCGGGGGGGGATACGCAGTATTTT; CDR3aa: CAWSVKAGGDTQYF
v_gene: TRBV7-9; j_gene: TRBJ2-3; d_gene: TRBD2; abundance: once; CDR3nt: TGTGCCAGCAGCTTAGATAGGCGGGGGGGCCCCACAGATACGCAGTATTTT; CDR3aa: CASSLDRRGGPTDTQYF
v_gene: TRBV7-6; j_gene: TRBJ2-3; d_gene: .; abundance: .; CDR3nt: TGTGCCAGCAGCTTATGGACGGGGACTACAGATACGCAGTATTTT; CDR3aa: CASSLWTGTTDTQYF
v_gene: TRBV10-2; j_gene: TRBJ1-1; d_gene: .; abundance: .; CDR3nt: TGCGCCAGCAGTGCCCAACAGGGCCCCTGGGCTGAAGCTTTCTTT; CDR3aa: CASSAQQGPWAEAFF
v_gene: TRBV5-4; j_gene: TRBJ2-1; d_gene: TRBD1; abundance: .; CDR3nt: TGTGCCAGCAGCTTCCAGATGACAGGGGATGAGCAGTTCTTC; CDR3aa: CASSFQMTGDEQFF
v_gene: TRBV9; j_gene: TRBJ2-1; d_gene: TRBD2; abundance: once; CDR3nt: TGTGCCAGCAGCGCCCGACTAGCGGGGGGGCCGGGGAATGAGCAGTTCTTC; CDR3aa: CASSARLAGGPGNEQFF
v_gene: TRBV7-2; j_gene: TRBJ1-5; d_gene: .; abundance: .; CDR3nt: TGTGCCAGCAGCGGAGGTCCCAATCAGCCCCAGCATTTT; CDR3aa: CASSGGPNQPQHF
v_gene: TRBV27; j_gene: TRBJ2-1; d_gene: .; abundance: .; CDR3nt: TGTGCCAGCAGTCCTCCCCTTACCCAAATTTCGGGGAATGAGCAGTTCTTC; CDR3aa: CASSPPLTQISGNEQFF
v_gene: TRBV6-1; j_gene: TRBJ1-2; d_gene: .; abundance: .; CDR3nt: TGTGCCAGCAGTGAAGGGTTGGGGCAGTCCTATGGCTACACCTTC; CDR3aa: CASSEGLGQSYGYTF
v_gene: TRBV19; j_gene: TRBJ1-2; d_gene: TRBD1; abundance: once; CDR3nt: TGTGCCAGCGGGACAGGGGGCCCCTCTAACTATGGCTACACCTTC; CDR3aa: CASGTGGPSNYGYTF
v_gene: TRBV2; j_gene: TRBJ1-5; d_gene: TRBD1; abundance: .; CDR3nt: TGTGCCAGCACCAATAGGCAGGGGGCAGTTCAGCCCCAGCATTTT; CDR3aa: CASTNRQGAVQPQHF